This paragraph reports one TCR beta chain. Its antigen specificity is not known. Per-nucleotide qualities are absent, and no much larger clonotype sits a single base away. CDR1 and CDR2 are read off the germline V gene as MGHRA and YSYEKL. The CDR3 sequence holds 14 residues, the cysteine and phenylalanine included. Here the CDR3 DNA is all that survives: 42 bases in frame from base 1. The trim is 0 bases for V and 7 bases for J, with a gap of 10 bases between the germline ends. This entry comes from a study of shared clonotypes between healthy human individuals (dated by TCRdb to between 2020 and 2021). In terms of the full investigation: A couple of women and a few men aged 18 to 49 years were included in the cohort. Each donor's leukapheresis produced roughly between roughly 0.85 and 9.5 billion PBMCs. The study deeply sequenced blood TCR repertoires of five healthy adults to estimate repertoire size and the extent of clonotype sharing between individuals. For each donor, CD4 naive and CD4 memory were each run on three plates, CD8 naive on two plates, and CD8 memory on one plate. To increase sequencing depth and limit assay-specific biases, TCR repertoire library preparation and sequencing were carried out by different laboratories using diverse techniques. Paper-wide results and their limitations: Sharing across several donors was observed for about 5% of naive CD4, over 3% of naive CD8, about 2.3% of memory CD4, and about 0.38% of memory CD8 clonotypes. Sampling was limited to blood, and TCR repertoires in tissue likely differ from TCR repertoires in blood. Compared with non-shared clonotypes, the clonotypes found in all four sorted-subset donors had higher generation probabilities. Even with the large sequencing depth, rarefaction of the sorted-subset datasets indicated that sequencing was incomplete. Pairwise subsampling indicated that sequencing depth was expected to affect the degree of clonotype sharing among donors. Because the study included a small number of donors, the genetic and exposure-history diversity represented was limited. Estimated clonotype richness was generally larger for naive than for memory subsets.

Using the deep immunoSEQ assay, multiplex PCR amplified TCR CDR3 regions from genomic DNA. For each cell subset, the extracted genomic DNA was distributed evenly across all wells of several immunoSEQ 96-well plates, and each plate served as one replicate. Each replicate PCR for sorted subsets received 150 to 250 ng genomic DNA, equal to roughly 33,000 T cell genomes. Purified libraries were quantified with a Qubit 3.0 fluorometer, sized on a Bioanalyzer 2100, and re-quantified with the KAPA Library Quantification kit. Every immunoSEQ 96-well plate was sequenced on a separate single-read 150-cycle Illumina NextSeq 550 flow cell. Regarding the original processing steps: Because only junctional sequences without quality scores were contained in the immunoSEQ output, filtering matching that applied to full-length reads could not be performed. To assign V/J genes and CDR3, sequences were annotated against IMGT germline references using PyIR, a Python wrapper for IgBLAST v1.9. Any read was removed if the V/J assignment was weak (E-value above 1e-6), the CDR3 was missing, or the read contained stop codons, out-of-frame junctions, or ambiguous translated residues. A V3J clonotype was defined by an identical inferred V gene, J gene, and CDR3 amino acid sequence. Percentage overlap between repertoires was computed as shared unique clonotypes divided by the size of the smaller repertoire. RTK rarefaction, the Chao1 estimator, and Recon v2.1 estimates of unobserved clonotypes were used to assess repertoire richness. OLGA was used to compute generation probabilities for all TCRbeta clonotypes that the gDNA method yielded from a handful of donors. What TCRdb holds here is the immuneACCESS table cut down to in-frame rearrangements. Part of the clones is not present; checked against another copy, under half of the missing clones reflect an unresolved V gene, and the others are unexplained. From that table come the V and J calls and clone size; the DNA was used to work out D and trimming. The sample table records about 580,000 clones; about 98% of these occur just once. Of the sample, less than 0.35% falls within the top ten clones.

CD8 naive samples consisted of CD45RO-negative cells that were positively selected for CCR7, yielding a CD45RA+CCR7+ population without TemRA cells. Healthy HIV-negative adults with no recently reported acute infections or vaccinations were included as donors. All donors were Caucasian adults living in Nashville, Tennessee, USA. Blood was collected by leukapheresis, and PBMCs were isolated by Ficoll-Histopaque density gradient centrifugation and then cryopreserved in liquid nitrogen vapor phase. Purity and quantity of every magnetically sorted T cell population were checked by analytical flow cytometry. Genomic DNA was isolated from every sorted fraction and measured by UV absorbance on a Nanodrop 2000c.

Sequencing was done on a sample of naive CD8+ T cells sorted from blood. Explained via the paper, the cell subset or site label denotes: CD45RA+CCR7+. The sequence joins TRBV4-1 to TRBJ2-1; perhaps TRBD1 is the D gene, with 5 bases matching. The sequence was collected from a man aged 30 to 45 in good health. In nucleotide form, the sequence is TGCGCCAGCAGCCAAGAAGCCAGGGCGAATGAGCAGTTCTTC. It specifies CASSQEARANEQFF.